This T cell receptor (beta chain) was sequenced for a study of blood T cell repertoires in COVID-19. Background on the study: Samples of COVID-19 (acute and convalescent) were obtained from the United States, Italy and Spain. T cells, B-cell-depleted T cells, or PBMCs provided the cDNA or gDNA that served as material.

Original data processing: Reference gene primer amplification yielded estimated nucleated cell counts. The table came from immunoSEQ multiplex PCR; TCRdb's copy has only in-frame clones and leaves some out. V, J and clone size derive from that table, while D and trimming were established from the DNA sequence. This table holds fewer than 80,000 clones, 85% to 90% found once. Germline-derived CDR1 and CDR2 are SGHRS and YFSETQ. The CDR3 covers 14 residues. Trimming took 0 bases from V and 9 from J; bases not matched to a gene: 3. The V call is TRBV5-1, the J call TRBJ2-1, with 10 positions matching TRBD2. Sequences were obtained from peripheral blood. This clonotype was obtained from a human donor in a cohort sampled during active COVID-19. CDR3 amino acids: CASSLVAGGSEQFF. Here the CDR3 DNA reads TGCGCCAGCAGCTTGGTAGCGGGAGGCAGTGAGCAGTTCTTC.